Listed here are 25 T cell receptor beta chains from one sample, sequenced in a study of cytomegalovirus exposure and HLA in healthy donors. Use of 60 Vbeta and 13 Jbeta primers characterized the PCR. Some clones are missing from TCRdb's copy, which holds only in-frame ones; the method was immunoSEQ multiplex PCR. The sample consists of 110,000 to 150,000 clones, under 90% of them appearing once. Sequencing was performed on PBMCs. The receptors were gathered from a man aged 35-49 years in good health and CMV-seronegative.

The genes are TRBV10-2 and TRBJ2-7; 9 bases map to TRBD1. There are 18 residues in the CDR3. J was trimmed by 4 bases and V by 2 bases; bases with no gene match: 15. Per germline, CDR1 WSHSY and CDR2 SAAADI. In DNA form, the CDR3 reads TGCGCCAGCAGTGAGCAGGGACAGGGTAAAGGACTCGGATACGAGCAGTACTTC. As protein: CASSEQGQGKGLGYEQYF.

This clone was seen more than once but under ten times. Other DNA sequences in this sample translate to the same CDR3. This rearrangement joins TRBV5-1 to TRBJ1-4; perhaps TRBD1 as D (5 bases). Germline lookup yields CDR1 SGHRS and CDR2 YFSETQ. Trimming removed 0 bases from V and 8 bases from J, with 11 bases in between. CDR3 size: 14 residues. The CDR3 bases are TGCGCCAGCAGCTTGGAGCAGGGCGGCGAAAAACTGTTTTTT. Translating it yields CASSLEQGGEKLFF.

V usage is TRBV11-1 and J usage is TRBJ2-7; 12 nucleotides agree with TRBD2. Germline trimming cut 5 bases from V and 0 bases from J; bases unmatched to any gene: 5. The CDR3 loop spans 16 amino acids. CDR1 is SGHAT, CDR2 FQDESV, per germline (reference sequence). CDR3 DNA sequence: TGTGCCAGCAGCCCGAGGACTAGCGGGGCCTCCTACGAGCAGTACTTC. It specifies CASSPRTSGASYEQYF.

DNA for the CDR3: TGTGCCAGCAGCTCGGACAGGGTTATATTATACGGGCAGTATTTT. This codes for CASSSDRVILYGQYF. V usage is TRBV5-6 and J usage is TRBJ2-3; 8 bases line up with TRBD1. The ends lost 3 bases at V and 11 bases at J; junction bases unmatched: 14. The length of the CDR3 is 15 residues. The V gene's germline CDR1 is SGHDT and CDR2 YYEEEE.

The chain has TRBV6-5 and TRBJ2-3, with a possible D match to TRBD2 (6 bases). Trimming stripped 8 bases from V and 6 bases from J, with 21 bases between. The CDR3 is 15 amino acids. Germline CDR1 reads MNHEY; CDR2 reads SVGAGI. CDR3 in DNA: TGTGCCAGCGGGGTGGGTGGGGCAAGCGGGGATACGCAGTATTTT. Its protein is CASGVGGASGDTQYF.

This clone was seen a few times. Additional DNA sequences in this sample encode the identical CDR3. The V call is TRBV19, the J call TRBJ2-7; D unresolved. The CDR3 runs to 13 residues. The V end was cut by 2 bases, the J end by 3 bases, with 8 bases between. Germline CDR1 is LNHDA and CDR2 is SQIVND (reference sequence). This chain's CDR3 is CASSINRDYEQYF. CDR3 bases: TGTGCCAGTAGTATAAACAGAGACTACGAGCAGTACTTC.

This chain joins TRBV7-2 and TRBJ1-4; D is uncertain. Trimming cost V 4 bases and J 0 bases, with 6 bases left between them. This CDR3 is 14 amino acids long. CDR1 is SGHTA and CDR2 is FQGNSA in the germline V gene. CDR3 amino acids: CASSSSATNEKLFF. The CDR3 DNA follows: TGTGCCAGCAGCTCATCGGCAACTAATGAAAAACTGTTTTTT.

The rearrangement joins TRBV5-6 to TRBJ2-7; 7 bases are a match to TRBD1. CDR1 SGHDT and CDR2 YYEEEE come from the germline V gene. CDR3 length: 16 amino acids. Trimming cost V 4 bases and J 3 bases; bases outside gene matches: 13. CDR3 DNA: TGTGCCAGCAGCCTATACGGGACAGCTACTATCTACGAGCAGTACTTC. Amino acid sequence: CASSLYGTATIYEQYF.

The chain has TRBV6-6 and TRBJ1-3; D is ambiguous. Trimming left V 0 bases short and J 0 bases short, with 6 bases between. The CDR3 spans 15 residues. Per the germline V gene, CDR1 is MNHNY and CDR2 is SVGAGI (reference sequence). CDR3: CASSYSQSSGNTIYF. The CDR3 DNA sequence: TGTGCCAGCAGTTACTCACAGAGCTCTGGAAACACCATATATTTT.

This clone was seen a single time. J is TRBJ1-2 and V is TRBV5-6; D unresolved. The V gene's germline CDR1 is SGHDT and CDR2 YYEEEE. V gave up 1 base and J gave up 5 bases, with 18 bases separating them. CDR3 size: 16 residues. The CDR3 loop reads CASSLSRVGHWYGYTF. The CDR3 nucleotides are TGTGCCAGCAGCTTGTCCCGGGTGGGTCACTGGTATGGCTACACCTTC.

The J gene is TRBJ1-1, the V gene TRBV4-3; D possibly corresponds to TRBD1 (5 bases). CDR3 size: 17 residues. Trimming shortened V by 0 bases and J by 4 bases, and 18 bases separated the two germline ends. From germline, CDR1 is LGHNA and CDR2 YSLEER. The CDR3 DNA reads TGCGCCAGCAGCCAAGATTGGCAGGGTGTCGGTCTCACTGAAGCTTTCTTT. Residues: CASSQDWQGVGLTEAFF.

The genes are TRBV11-2 and TRBJ1-4; maybe TRBD1 (5 bases). The ends were cut back, 5 bases at V and 8 bases at J, with 15 bases in the middle. The CDR3 has 14 residues. Per the germline V gene, CDR1 is SGHAT and CDR2 is FQNNGV. CDR3 residues: CASSHSRAGEKLFF. CDR3 DNA sequence: TGTGCCAGCAGCCATTCCAGGGCCGGAGAAAAACTGTTTTTT.

The rearrangement links TRBV25-1 to TRBJ2-1, with 9 bases matching TRBD1. The CDR3 runs 15 residues. After removal of 6 bases from V and 4 bases from J, the junction contained 7 bases not matched to a gene. CDR1 MGHDK and CDR2 SYGVNS come from the germline V gene. The CDR3 region has the DNA TGTGCCAGCAGGGAGGCGGGACAGGGTTACAATGAGCAGTTCTTC. The encoded protein is CASREAGQGYNEQFF.

This rearrangement joins TRBV7-2 to TRBJ1-2; 7 bases align to TRBD1. The CDR3 loop spans 17 amino acids. J lost 3 bases, V lost 5 bases, and 15 bases had no gene match. Germline CDR1 is SGHTA and CDR2 is FQGNSA. The CDR3 loop is CASSPQRQGLAHYGYTF. CDR3 DNA sequence: TGTGCCAGCAGCCCCCAACGACAGGGCCTAGCCCACTATGGCTACACCTTC.

Concerning this clone itself: The junction differs from germline at one of its ends, possibly a read error. J is TRBJ2-7 and V is TRBV5-1, with a weak D call TRBD2 (6 bases). Germline V gene sequence: CDR1 SGHRS, CDR2 YFSETQ. CDR3 length: 13 residues. The CDR3 loop is CASSPEGRRDLNF. The CDR3, as DNA: TGCGCCAGCAGTCCAGAAGGGCGGAGGGATCTAAACTTC.

The chain's CDR3 is CASSRLEQETQYF. The CDR3 DNA reads as TGTGCCAGCAGCCGACTAGAACAAGAGACCCAGTACTTC. This rearrangement joins TRBV27 to TRBJ2-5, with a tentative D call TRBD2 (6 bases). CDR1 and CDR2 (germline): MNHEY, SMNVEV (reference sequence). The CDR3 runs 13 residues. The V gene lost 6 bases and the J gene lost 2 bases, with 10 bases spanning the gap.

The chain links TRBV6-1 to TRBJ2-1, with 14 bases aligning to TRBD2. The V and J ends lost 6 bases and 7 bases, in that order; junction bases with no gene match: 5. Germline values: CDR1 MNHNS, CDR2 SASEGT. This CDR3 spans 15 amino acids. CDR3 loop: CASRGTSGGWNEQFF. For the CDR3, the DNA is TGTGCCAGCAGGGGGACTAGCGGGGGCTGGAATGAGCAGTTCTTC.

V usage is TRBV18 and J usage is TRBJ2-1, with TRBD1 matching over 12 bases. V gave up 3 bases and J gave up 8 bases; unmatched junction bases: 5. The CDR3 is 15 residues long. Germline V lookup: CDR1 KGHSH, CDR2 LQKENI. CDR3 DNA: TGTGCCAGCTCACCTGGGACAGGGGGCGTGGATGAGCAGTTCTTC. This gives the protein CASSPGTGGVDEQFF.

On this clone itself: Other nucleotide sequences in the sample specify the same CDR3. V usage is TRBV20-1 and J usage is TRBJ2-3, with a possible D match to TRBD1 (5 bases). Per germline, CDR1 DFQATT and CDR2 SNEGSKA (reference sequence). This CDR3 is 11 amino acids long. V was shortened by 3 bases and J by 6 bases, with 7 bases between the two germline ends. The CDR3 region has the DNA TGCAGTGCTAGGGCAGGGGATACGCAGTATTTT. Residues: CSARAGDTQYF.

The J gene is TRBJ2-6, the V gene TRBV11-2, with D tentatively TRBD2 (5 bases). The CDR3 extends over 18 amino acids. Germline CDR1 and CDR2: SGHAT and FQNNGV. Trimming left V 1 base short and J 1 base short, with 14 bases between. The CDR3 nucleotides read TGTGCCAGCAGCTTAGTGGGGATAAGGAGGTCTGGGGCCAACGTCCTGACTTTC. It encodes CASSLVGIRRSGANVLTF.

The chain has TRBV7-9 and TRBJ1-6, with TRBD1 matching 7 bases. V lost 5 bases and J lost 6; bases outside the gene matches: 4. The CDR3 loop spans 14 amino acids. Germline values: CDR1 SEHNR, CDR2 FQNEAQ (reference sequence). Here the CDR3 DNA reads TGTGCCAGCAGCGGGGGACAGTTTAATTCACCCCTCCACTTT. Translation gives CASSGGQFNSPLHF.

This clone has a count of ten or more. The rearrangement joins TRBV7-2 to TRBJ1-1; D perhaps matches TRBD1 (6 bases). This CDR3 is built from 14 residues. CDR1 SGHTA and CDR2 FQGNSA come from the germline V gene. Between the trimmed V and J ends, which lost 3 bases and 0 bases, there was a span of 8 bases. The CDR3 protein is CASSFGQMNTEAFF. CDR3 nucleotides: TGTGCCAGCAGCTTCGGACAGATGAACACTGAAGCTTTCTTT.

The chain couples TRBV6-5 to TRBJ2-1; 10 bases agree with TRBD1. Germline V lookup: CDR1 MNHEY, CDR2 SVGAGI. The CDR3 length is 16 residues. V lost 4 bases to trimming and J lost 8 bases; unmatched junction nucleotides: 11. CDR3 protein: CASSFRDRGRRDEQFF. In DNA, the CDR3 is TGTGCCAGCAGTTTCCGCGACAGGGGGCGCAGAGATGAGCAGTTCTTC.

This clone came up a few times. V is TRBV7-9 and J is TRBJ1-1, with 8 bases that match TRBD1. The CDR3 loop spans 16 amino acids. The junction had 10 bases not matched to a gene; V was cut back by 5 bases and J by 2 bases. The germline CDR1 and CDR2 sequences are SEHNR and FQNEAQ (reference sequence). In nucleotides, the CDR3 is TGTGCCAGCAGCCTCACAGGGGGAGAGAGAAACACTGAAGCTTTCTTT. It encodes CASSLTGGERNTEAFF.

The V gene is TRBV4-2, the J gene TRBJ2-7; TRBD2 matches at 12 bases. This CDR3 contains 15 residues. Per germline, CDR1 LGHNA and CDR2 YNFKEQ. Trimming took 1 base from V and 4 from J; bases not matched to a gene: 2. CDR3 loop: CASSQASGGAYEQYF. CDR3 in DNA: TGTGCCAGCAGCCAAGCTAGCGGGGGGGCTTACGAGCAGTACTTC.